A single sample is the source of the 8 T cell receptor beta chains below, sequenced in a study of OX40 agonist ivuxolimab in advanced cancers. The protocol was immunoSEQ multiplex PCR, while the TCRdb copy is restricted to in-frame clones and leaves out a portion. The sample lists about 56,000 clones; 80% to 90% were seen once. This sample comprised CD4+ or CD8+ T cells sorted from blood, obtained in a trial of the OX40 agonist ivuxolimab. These receptors all come from an adult with an advanced solid tumor such as melanoma, head and neck, liver or kidney cancer.

This chain uses TRBV10-3 with TRBJ2-7; TRBD2 agrees at 9 bases. The CDR3 covers 13 residues. In germline, CDR1 is ENHRY, CDR2 SYGVKD. With V trimmed by 7 bases and J by 2 bases, 3 bases remained unmatched. Here the CDR3 DNA reads TGTGCCATCACCTCTAGCGGGGCCTACGAGCAGTACTTC. Its translation: CAITSSGAYEQYF.

This sequence joins TRBV7-9 and TRBJ2-7; the match to TRBD1 covers 10 bases. The CDR3 is made up of 15 amino acids. V lost 4 bases to trimming and J lost 2 bases; unmatched junction nucleotides: 5. Germline values: CDR1 SEHNR, CDR2 FQNEAQ (reference sequence). CDR3 DNA sequence: TGTGCCAGCAGCTCCCGGGACAGGGGCCCCTACGAGCAGTACTTC. Encoded protein: CASSSRDRGPYEQYF. Together with reference TRBV7-9 and TRBJ2-7, the CDR3 gives the full variable domain: DTGVSQNPRHKITKRGQNVTFRCDPISEHNRLYWYRQTLGQGPEFLTYFQNEAQLEKSRLLSDRFSAERPKGSFSTLEIQRTEQGDSAMYLCASSSRDRGPYEQYFGPGTRLTVT.

The chain couples TRBV10-2 to TRBJ1-1; 7 bases fit TRBD1. The junction had 8 bases not matched to a gene; V was cut back by 3 bases and J by 4 bases. In germline, CDR1 is WSHSY, CDR2 SAAADI. The CDR3 runs 15 residues. The CDR3 here is CASSDTGETGTEAFF. CDR3 DNA sequence: TGCGCCAGCAGTGATACAGGGGAGACTGGCACTGAAGCTTTCTTT.

The V gene is TRBV28, the J gene TRBJ1-4, with 9 bases fitting TRBD1. The CDR3 runs to 17 residues. J lost 8 bases, V lost 3 bases, and 13 bases had no gene match. Germline V CDR1 and CDR2: MDHEN, SYDVKM. CDR3 region: CASSLTDRGGSREKLFF. CDR3 nucleotides: TGTGCCAGCAGTTTGACGGACAGGGGTGGATCTCGAGAAAAACTGTTTTTT.

J is TRBJ2-7 and V is TRBV10-3; 8 bases map to TRBD1. The CDR3 is 14 residues long. Germline V gene data show CDR1 as ENHRY and CDR2 as SYGVKD. Trimming cost V 3 bases and J 1 base; bases outside gene matches: 2. This CDR3 reads CAISETGGSYEQYF. DNA for the CDR3: TGTGCCATCAGTGAAACAGGGGGTTCCTACGAGCAGTACTTC.

This chain joins TRBV11-2 and TRBJ1-2; the D gene is possibly TRBD1 (5 bases). The CDR3 is made up of 15 amino acids. V lost 5 bases and J lost 2, with 15 bases in between. In germline, CDR1 is SGHAT, CDR2 FQNNGV. DNA for the CDR3: TGTGCCAGCAGCCCTACCGGGACGATAAACTATGGCTACACCTTC. It specifies CASSPTGTINYGYTF.

The chain links TRBV11-2 to TRBJ2-7, with 8 nucleotides matching TRBD2. CDR1 is SGHAT and CDR2 is FQNNGV in the germline V gene. The CDR3 has 15 residues. Germline trimming cut 1 base from V and 3 bases from J; bases unmatched to any gene: 5. The CDR3 region has the DNA TGTGCCAGCAGCTTAGGAGCGGGGGAGATCTACGAGCAGTACTTC. This encodes CASSLGAGEIYEQYF.

The chain has TRBV19 and TRBJ1-1; D not resolved. The germline CDR1 and CDR2 sequences are LNHDA and SQIVND (reference sequence). This CDR3 comprises 15 residues. The V and J ends lost 4 bases and 5 bases respectively, with 17 bases between them. CDR3 protein: CASSRLGPPDTEAFF. Here the CDR3 DNA reads TGTGCCAGTAGTAGACTCGGACCACCTGATACTGAAGCTTTCTTT.